This T cell receptor beta chain was sequenced during a study of blood T cell repertoires in COVID-19. Study in general: Italy, Spain and the United States were the sources of the convalescent and acute COVID-19 samples. PBMCs, B-cell-depleted T cells, or T cells were the source of the cDNA or gDNA that made up the material.

The authors' processing: Quantification of nucleated cells was approximated via reference gene primer amplification. Some clones are missing from TCRdb's copy, which holds only in-frame ones; the method was immunoSEQ multiplex PCR. V, J and clone size derive from that table, while D and trimming were established from the DNA sequence. The sample has fewer than 250,000 clones; 80% to 90% are singletons. Source material: peripheral blood. The TCR was taken from a woman over 75 with COVID-19, enrolled during active disease.

The CDR3 bases are TGCGCCAGCAGCCCCCTTAACGGGGGAGGGGAGACCCAGTACTTC. Translated: CASSPLNGGGETQYF. The V gene is TRBV5-1, the J gene TRBJ2-5, with 7 bases aligning to TRBD2. The CDR3 loop spans 15 amino acids. Per germline, CDR1 SGHRS and CDR2 YFSETQ. V was clipped by 4 bases and J by 5 bases; unmatched bases: 11.